The sequence of this T cell receptor (beta chain) was determined in a study of beta chain features in type 1 diabetes (dated by TCRdb to the late 2010s). Turning to the overall study: Patients and healthy donors did not differ in mean age, gender distribution, total cell number or subset yield. A total of roughly 98,000,000 sorted cells were examined across all samples, and RNA yield correlated strongly with the number of cells per subset. The study compared TCRB repertoires of sorted circulating CD4+ T cell subsets between recently diagnosed type 1 diabetes patients and matched healthy donors. Naive and central memory subsets were obtained from all 30 or so donors, but regulatory and stem cell-like memory subsets were isolated from only 8 patients and about eight healthy donors.

A single peripheral blood draw of roughly 0.11 L on average was collected from each donor into heparinised tubes. Naive, central memory, regulatory and stem cell-like memory CD4+ T cells were sorted on a BD FACSAria II using a panel including CD45RO, CCR7, CD25, CD127, CD95 and CD27. Every sorted population had a purity above 95%. PBMCs were isolated immediately by Lymphoprep density gradient centrifugation and stained directly without culture. Samples were stained and sorted in pairs, with one healthy donor and one patient per experiment, so that batch effects were minimized. A remark on this clone: Which antigen it targets is not known. Base qualities are not provided; no much larger clone lies one nucleotide away.

All of the isolated RNA was reverse transcribed with the High Capacity cDNA Reverse Transcription Kit, so expressed TCRB transcripts were sequenced. Deep immunoSEQ sequencing was performed on naive, central memory and regulatory T cell samples, with an average of roughly 3.6 million total reads per sample. Sorted cells were lysed in RLT buffer, and RNA was extracted using DNase-treated RNeasy Micro or Mini kits according to cell number. Each cell subset was processed separately to prevent cross-contamination, with patient and healthy donor samples processed together. Using the immunoSEQ multiplex PCR, TCRB sequences were amplified from cDNA into 87-bp fragments spanning the CDR3 region. Sequencing of the amplicons was done on the Illumina HiSeq platform. The published analysis was carried out like this. Synthetic template baselines were used to correct PCR bias computationally, reads within Hamming distance 2 were collapsed, and singletons that could not be merged were discarded. Reads were aligned against IMGT so that V, D and J genes, CDR3 length and insertions or deletions at six rearrangement sites could be assigned. Within each subset, clonotype counts were normalized to sorted cell number, and only after that were true diversity and Gini coefficients computed with the tcR R package. The overlap coefficient, calculated on TCRB nucleotide sequences, was used to quantify repertoire sharing. Out-of-frame TCRB sequences from naive cells were analyzed as a proxy for the pre-selection repertoire. TCRdb retrieved this table from immuneACCESS and kept in-frame rearrangements only. Not all clones are present; in checked studies, unresolved V genes account for under half, and no reason is known for the remainder. D and trimming come from the DNA, and the V and J calls and clone size come from that table. The sample table lists around 240,000 clones, 9.6% of them with a count of one. The ten largest clonotypes hold about 0.037% of the sample.

Broad study findings and their caveats: At VDJ recombination sites, patients with type 1 diabetes made fewer insertions and deleted more nucleotides, a pattern implying thymic rearrangement abnormalities. Naive, central memory and regulatory TCRB repertoires appeared to be more alike among patients than among healthy donors. Because cDNA was sequenced instead of genomic DNA, highly expressing activated cells could be over-represented, though the groups showed no difference in activation or CD3 levels. A moderate but significant shortening of TCRB CDR3 length was observed in type 1 diabetes patients in all four CD4+ subsets. Only small numbers of individuals were included in the HLA sub-analyses, which left unresolved whether HLA type had any influence on TCRB rearrangement. PCR may preferentially amplify shorter templates, but because patient and control samples were amplified and corrected together, any resulting skew would affect both groups equally.

The CDR3, from cysteine to phenylalanine, totals 15 residues. Only the CDR3 region is kept as DNA, spanning 45 bases read in frame from base 1. The germline V gene sets CDR1 to WSHSY and CDR2 to SAAADI. V ends up 8 bases short and J 5 bases short, with an unmatched junction base count of 12. The clonotype originates from a woman in her late teens or twenties in good health. The specimen sequenced was naive CD4+ T cells from blood. Explained via the paper, the cell subset or site label denotes: true naive CD4+ T cells. This chain joins TRBV10-2 to TRBJ2-5; TRBD2 aligns with 9 central bases. The nucleotides read TGCGCCAGCCACCAGCGGGGGGCCAACGGTGAGACCCAGTACTTC. This yields the protein CASHQRGANGETQYF.